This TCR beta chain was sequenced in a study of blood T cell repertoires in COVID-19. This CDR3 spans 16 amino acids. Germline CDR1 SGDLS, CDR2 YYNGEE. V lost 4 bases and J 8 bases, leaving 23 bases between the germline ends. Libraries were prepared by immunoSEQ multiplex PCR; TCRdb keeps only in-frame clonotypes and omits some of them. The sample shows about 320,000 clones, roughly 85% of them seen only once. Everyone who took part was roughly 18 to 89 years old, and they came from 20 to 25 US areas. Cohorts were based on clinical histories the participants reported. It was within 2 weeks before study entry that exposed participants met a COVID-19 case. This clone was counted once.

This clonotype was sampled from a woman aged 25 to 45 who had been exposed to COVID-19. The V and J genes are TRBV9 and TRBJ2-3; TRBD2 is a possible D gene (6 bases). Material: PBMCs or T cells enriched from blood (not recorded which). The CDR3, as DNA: TGTGCCAGCAGCTCTTCGACCGGGACTCCGAAGTCTACGCAGTATTTT. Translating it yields CASSSSTGTPKSTQYF.